The TCR beta chain described here comes from a study of blood T cell repertoires in COVID-19. For the study at large: The United States, Italy and Spain provided the acute and convalescent COVID-19 samples. Sample material is recorded as cDNA or gDNA derived from T cells, B-cell-depleted T cells, or PBMCs.

In the authors' workflow: Reference gene primers were amplified, and this amplification served to estimate nucleated cell counts. The method was immunoSEQ multiplex PCR; TCRdb's version includes in-frame clones alone and lacks a portion of them. V and J calls and clone size are those listed in that table; D and trimming were worked out from the DNA. The sample includes some 230,000 clones, 84% seen only once; the top ten take about 2.9%. The V gene end was trimmed by 3 bases and the J gene end by 0 bases; junction bases not matched to a gene: 9. From germline, CDR1 is SNHLY and CDR2 FYNNEI. The CDR3 has 17 amino acids.

The receptor was isolated from a woman aged 25 to 39 who had recovered from COVID-19. Sequenced input: peripheral blood. The chain couples TRBV2 to TRBJ2-3; TRBD2 matches at 7 bases. As DNA, the CDR3 is TGTGCCAGCAGTGAGGTCTGGGGGGAGGGTAGCACAGATACGCAGTATTTT. Its translation is CASSEVWGEGSTDTQYF.